This T cell receptor beta chain was sequenced for a study of T cell changes during pregnancy in multiple sclerosis. The CDR3 runs 15 residues. Deletions cut 0 bases from V and 1 base from J, with 9 bases between. Germline CDR1 MNHEY, CDR2 SVGAGI. Method: immunoSEQ multiplex PCR; TCRdb's copy keeps in-frame clones and lacks some. The data hold about 73,000 clones, with around nine tenths observed a single time. The receptor was derived from a female donor in good health, enrolled as a control in a pregnancy study. Material: peripheral blood, obtained in the second trimester of pregnancy. This sequence joins TRBV6-5 and TRBJ1-1; no firm D call. CDR3 residues: CASSYSLSGNTEAFF. CDR3 DNA: TGTGCCAGCAGTTACTCTTTGAGTGGGAACACTGAAGCTTTCTTT.